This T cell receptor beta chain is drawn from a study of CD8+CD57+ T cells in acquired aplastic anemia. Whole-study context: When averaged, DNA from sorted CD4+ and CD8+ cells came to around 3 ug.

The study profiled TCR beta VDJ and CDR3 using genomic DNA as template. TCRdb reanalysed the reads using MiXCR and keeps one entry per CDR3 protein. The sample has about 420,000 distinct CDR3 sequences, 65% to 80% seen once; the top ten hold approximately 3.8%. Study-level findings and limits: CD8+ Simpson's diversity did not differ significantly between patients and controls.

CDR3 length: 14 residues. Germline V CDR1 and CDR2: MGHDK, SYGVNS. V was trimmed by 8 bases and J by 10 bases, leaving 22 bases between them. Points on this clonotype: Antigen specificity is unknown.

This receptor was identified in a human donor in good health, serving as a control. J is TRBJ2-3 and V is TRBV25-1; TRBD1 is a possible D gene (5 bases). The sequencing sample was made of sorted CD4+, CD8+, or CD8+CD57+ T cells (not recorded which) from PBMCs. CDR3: CASSDALDTEAQYF. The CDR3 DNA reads TGTGCCAGCTCCGATGCCCTGGACACAGAGGCGCAGTATTTT.